Presented here are 8 T cell receptor beta chains from one specimen sequenced in a study of cytomegalovirus exposure and HLA in healthy donors. Assay: immunoSEQ multiplex PCR; the TCRdb copy retains only in-frame clones and omits some. This table has around 150,000 clones, roughly nine tenths appearing once. Sequenced: PBMCs. All receptors come from a woman between 18 and 29 years old in good health and CMV-seropositive.

V and J are TRBV6-6 and TRBJ1-2; perhaps TRBD1 as D (5 bases). V lost 5 bases to trimming and J lost 0 bases, with 7 bases between them. Per germline, CDR1 MNHNY and CDR2 SVGAGI (reference sequence). The CDR3 sequence is 13 residues long. CDR3 protein: CASSATANYGYTF. CDR3 nucleotide sequence: TGTGCCAGCAGTGCGACAGCTAACTATGGCTACACCTTC.

This clone turned up a few times. The chain is built from TRBV6-1 and TRBJ2-1, with TRBD1 matching 9 bases. Germline lookup yields CDR1 MNHNS and CDR2 SASEGT. The CDR3 is 14 residues long. V was pared by 6 bases and J by 6 bases, with 6 bases of the junction left unmatched. Written as DNA, the CDR3 is TGTGCCAGCAGGGCGCGACAGGGGGTCAATGAGCAGTTCTTC. It specifies CASRARQGVNEQFF.

This chain joins TRBV11-3 and TRBJ2-7, with 8 bases that match TRBD2. V shed 6 bases, J shed 0 bases, and the junction held 10 bases outside the gene matches. CDR3 length equals 16 residues. Germline V gene sequence: CDR1 SGHNT, CDR2 YENEEA. CDR3 sequence: CASSGLAGGYSYEQYF. CDR3 nucleotides: TGTGCCAGCAGTGGTCTTGCGGGAGGTTACTCCTACGAGCAGTACTTC.

V usage is TRBV6-1 and J usage is TRBJ1-5, with 8 positions matching TRBD1. This CDR3 region has 15 residues. The germline V gene encodes CDR1 MNHNS and CDR2 SASEGT. Trimming at V came to 4 bases and at J to 6 bases, leaving 8 bases not matched to a gene. CDR3 region: CASSGTGSRIQPQHF. The DNA of the CDR3 is TGTGCCAGCAGTGGGACAGGGAGCCGCATTCAGCCCCAGCATTTT.

The V and J genes are TRBV11-3 and TRBJ2-1; TRBD1 is a possible D gene (6 bases). Germline loops: CDR1 SGHNT, CDR2 YENEEA. The ends were cut back, 8 bases at V and 3 bases at J, with 17 bases in the middle. The CDR3 has 15 amino acids. CDR3 in amino acids: CASHLAGQNYNEQFF. The CDR3 coding sequence is TGTGCCAGCCATCTCGCAGGACAGAACTACAATGAGCAGTTCTTC.

In DNA form, the CDR3 reads TGTGCCAGCAGCGTCCTAGCGGGGGGCTCTGGGGCCAACGTCCTGACTTTC. It specifies CASSVLAGGSGANVLTF. This chain uses TRBV9 with TRBJ2-6; 11 bases match TRBD2. CDR3 size: 17 residues. Germline V gene data show CDR1 as SGDLS and CDR2 as YYNGEE. The junction had 1 base not matched to a gene; V was cut back by 2 bases and J by 0 bases.

The rearrangement links TRBV10-2 to TRBJ2-7; 10 nucleotides agree with TRBD2. CDR3 length: 15 amino acids. In germline, CDR1 is WSHSY, CDR2 SAAADI. V shed 6 bases, J shed 2 bases, and the junction held 7 bases outside the gene matches. CDR3 amino acids: CASRPTGTSAYEQYF. CDR3 sequence (DNA): TGCGCCAGCAGGCCCACCGGGACTAGCGCCTACGAGCAGTACTTC.

This chain joins TRBV6-5 and TRBJ1-3; 7 bases align to TRBD1. The J segment lost 2 bases and the V segment lost 5 bases, leaving 3 bases of the junction unmatched. The CDR3 length is 14 residues. From germline, CDR1 is MNHEY and CDR2 SVGAGI. CDR3 region: CASSQGVPGNTIYF. CDR3 sequence (DNA): TGTGCCAGCAGTCAGGGGGTTCCTGGAAACACCATATATTTT.